The entry below gives a single T cell receptor (beta chain) sequence along with its context. No antigen is known for it. This sample was included in a study of cytomegalovirus exposure and HLA in healthy donors. Study details: In a previous analysis, around 120 million unique TCR beta sequences were found from some 180 million T cells. Of some 400 genotyped donors, 81% grouped in the Caucasian-associated ancestry cluster. Study-level points and caveats: In an earlier analysis, most TCR beta V segments were productive about 87% or about 30% of the time.

Primers: 60 Vbeta forward and 13 Jbeta reverse. Profiling relied on immunoSEQ multiplex PCR, and the TCRdb table lists in-frame clones only, not all of them. This sample has 80,000 to 90,000 clones, with roughly 79% found just once. Sequencing was performed on PBMCs. The clonotype was recovered from a woman younger than 45 in good health and CMV-seronegative.

CDR3 protein: CATRRRPSYEQYF. The CDR3 nucleotides are TGTGCCACCAGACGGAGGCCCTCCTACGAGCAGTACTTC. The chain couples TRBV27 to TRBJ2-7; D might be TRBD2 (5 bases). The CDR3 totals 13 residues. Looked up from germline, CDR1 is MNHEY and CDR2 is SMNVEV (reference sequence). Trimming took off 10 bases at V and 0 bases at J, with 13 bases between the two ends.